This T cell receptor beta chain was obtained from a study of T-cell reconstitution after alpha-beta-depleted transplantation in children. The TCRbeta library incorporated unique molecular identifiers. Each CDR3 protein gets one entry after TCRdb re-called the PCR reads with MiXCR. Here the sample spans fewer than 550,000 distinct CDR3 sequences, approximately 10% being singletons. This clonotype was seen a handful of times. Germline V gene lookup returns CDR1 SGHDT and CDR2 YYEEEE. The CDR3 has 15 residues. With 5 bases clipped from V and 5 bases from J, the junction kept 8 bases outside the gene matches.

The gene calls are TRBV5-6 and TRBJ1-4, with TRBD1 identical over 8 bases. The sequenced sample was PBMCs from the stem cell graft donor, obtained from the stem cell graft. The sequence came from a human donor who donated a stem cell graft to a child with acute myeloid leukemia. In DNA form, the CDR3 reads TGTGCCAGCAGTTTCAACAGGGGGGTAAATGAAAAACTGTTTTTT. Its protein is CASSFNRGVNEKLFF.